A single sample gave rise to the 17 T cell receptor beta chains below, sequenced in a study of shared clonotypes between healthy human individuals. Assay: immunoSEQ multiplex PCR; the TCRdb copy retains only in-frame clones and omits some. The table shows hundreds of thousands of clones, with about 96% occurring only once. Sequenced input: memory CD8+ T cells sorted from blood. As to subset: CD45RO+ cells pooled with CCR7-negative TemRA cells. Receptors originate from a man in his thirties or forties in good health.

The CDR3 protein is CASSESGGSYFNSNQPQHF. CDR3 bases: TGTGCCAGCAGTGAAAGTGGGGGTTCTTACTTTAATAGCAATCAGCCCCAGCATTTT. The genes are TRBV6-1 and TRBJ1-5, with D possibly matching TRBD1 (5 bases). Germline CDR1 is MNHNS and CDR2 is SASEGT. The CDR3 has 19 residues. V lost 2 bases to trimming and J lost 0 bases, with 20 bases between them.

This chain links TRBV2 with TRBJ2-4; no firm D call. CDR3 length equals 11 residues. CDR1 is SNHLY, CDR2 FYNNEI, per germline. V lost 4 bases, J lost 12 bases, and 10 bases lay in between. CDR3 bases: TGTGCCAGCAGTGCTTCTCCTGGTCAGTACTTC. Translating gives CASSASPGQYF.

The chain carries TRBV14 and TRBJ2-1; 10 nucleotides agree with TRBD2. This CDR3 has 16 amino acids. Per the germline V gene, CDR1 is SGHDN and CDR2 is FVKESK. The V segment lost 1 base and the J segment 8 bases; nucleotides outside the gene matches: 8. The CDR3 loop is CASSQGYLAGVYEQFF. The CDR3 bases are TGTGCCAGCAGCCAAGGCTACCTAGCGGGAGTCTATGAGCAGTTCTTC. Supplemented by reference TRBV14 and TRBJ2-1, the full variable domain reads EAGVTQFPSHSVIEKGQTVTLRCDPISGHDNLYWYRRVMGKEIKFLLHFVKESKQDESGMPNNRFLAERTGGTYSTLKVQPAELEDSGVYFCASSQGYLAGVYEQFFGPGTRLTVL.

This clone has a handful of counts. The V gene is TRBV9, the J gene TRBJ1-2; D is ambiguous. Germline CDR1 is SGDLS and CDR2 is YYNGEE. Trimming cost V 4 bases and J 1 base, with 8 bases left between them. This CDR3 is 13 amino acids long. The CDR3 loop is CASSMDVNYGYTF. The CDR3 DNA reads as TGTGCCAGCAGCATGGACGTTAACTATGGCTACACCTTC.

The chain recombines TRBV6-5 with TRBJ1-3; 7 bases fit TRBD1. With 2 bases clipped from V and 4 bases from J, the junction kept 2 bases outside the gene matches. Germline CDR1 MNHEY, CDR2 SVGAGI. The CDR3 totals 14 residues. The CDR3 nucleotides are TGTGCCAGCAGTTACGGGACAGTAGGAAACACCATATATTTT. Translation: CASSYGTVGNTIYF.

This chain connects TRBV18 to TRBJ1-5; the match to TRBD1 covers 7 bases. The V segment lost 5 bases and the J segment 0 bases; nucleotides outside the gene matches: 10. The germline V gene has CDR1 KGHSH and CDR2 LQKENI. The CDR3 runs to 17 residues. The CDR3 is CASSSTGSGYSNQPQHF. The CDR3, as DNA: TGTGCCAGCTCATCGACAGGGTCGGGGTATAGCAATCAGCCCCAGCATTTT.

The chain employs TRBV29-1 and TRBJ2-1; D is undetermined. The CDR3 runs 14 residues. Trimming shortened V by 3 bases and J by 1 base, and 10 bases separated the two germline ends. Germline V lookup: CDR1 SQVTM, CDR2 ANQGSEA. CDR3 amino acids: CSVDLSFSYNEQFF. The CDR3 DNA reads TGCAGCGTTGATTTATCCTTTTCCTACAATGAGCAGTTCTTC.

V and J are TRBV5-1 and TRBJ2-3; D possibly corresponds to TRBD2 (6 bases). The CDR3 covers 12 residues. Per the germline V gene, CDR1 is SGHRS and CDR2 is YFSETQ. Trimming removed 7 bases from V and 4 bases from J, with 10 bases in between. This chain's CDR3 is CASRELPDTQYF. For the CDR3, the DNA is TGCGCCAGCCGGGAGTTGCCAGATACGCAGTATTTT. Full variable domain (remainder filled in from reference TRBV5-1 and TRBJ2-3): KAGVTQTPRYLIKTRGQQVTLSCSPISGHRSVSWYQQTPGQGLQFLFEYFSETQRNKGNFPGRFSGRQFSNSRSEMNVSTLELGDSALYLCASRELPDTQYFGPGTRLTVL.

This chain uses TRBV5-4 with TRBJ2-1, with unresolved D. The germline V gene has CDR1 SGHNT and CDR2 YYREEE (reference sequence). This CDR3 is built from 15 residues. The ends were cut back, 1 base at V and 0 bases at J, with 8 bases in the middle. The CDR3 is CASSLRSPSYNEQFF. In DNA form, the CDR3 reads TGTGCCAGCAGCTTGCGTAGTCCCTCCTACAATGAGCAGTTCTTC.

The chain has TRBV4-1 and TRBJ2-3, with D tentatively TRBD2 (6 bases). CDR3 length: 16 amino acids. Germline CDR1 MGHRA, CDR2 YSYEKL. V was trimmed by 1 base and J by 0 bases, leaving 11 bases between them. CDR3 coding DNA: TGCGCCAGCAGCCAAGTTGCGGGAACTAGCACAGATACGCAGTATTTT. Protein product: CASSQVAGTSTDTQYF.

The chain has TRBV27 and TRBJ2-1, with D possibly being TRBD1 or TRBD2 (5 bases each). CDR3 size: 16 residues. Looked up from germline, CDR1 is MNHEY and CDR2 is SMNVEV (reference sequence). V was cut by 2 bases and J by 2 bases, with 13 bases left in between. CDR3 protein: CASSLRRGATYNEQFF. The CDR3 nucleotides are TGTGCCAGCAGTTTACGGCGAGGGGCCACCTACAATGAGCAGTTCTTC.

The chain combines TRBV2 with TRBJ2-7; 9 bases agree with TRBD2. CDR3 size: 15 residues. The trim removed 8 bases at V and 2 bases at J, leaving 10 bases unmatched. The germline V gene has CDR1 SNHLY and CDR2 FYNNEI. The chain's CDR3 is CASGGAGGPPYEQYF. CDR3 in DNA: TGTGCCAGCGGAGGGGCGGGAGGGCCTCCCTACGAGCAGTACTTC.

The chain couples TRBV10-3 to TRBJ2-4; TRBD2 matches 7 bases. Germline V gene data show CDR1 as ENHRY and CDR2 as SYGVKD. CDR3 length equals 15 residues. The junction had 4 bases not matched to a gene; V was cut back by 2 bases and J by 3 bases. CDR3 sequence: CAISERGEGKNIQYF. CDR3 sequence (DNA): TGTGCCATCAGTGAGCGGGGGGAGGGCAAAAACATTCAGTACTTC.

The chain is built from TRBV6-6 and TRBJ2-3; D is ambiguous. In germline, CDR1 is MNHNY, CDR2 SVGAGI (reference sequence). Trimming took off 3 bases at V and 2 bases at J, with 12 bases between the two ends. The length of the CDR3 is 15 residues. DNA for the CDR3: TGTGCCAGCAGTTATTCTATTGGGTCCACAGATACGCAGTATTTT. As protein: CASSYSIGSTDTQYF.

The rearrangement joins TRBV28 to TRBJ1-4, with 9 bases that match TRBD1. V trimming: 6 bases; J trimming: 4 bases; junction bases outside the gene matches: 3. Germline V gene sequence: CDR1 MDHEN, CDR2 SYDVKM. The CDR3 is 14 amino acids. CDR3 protein: CASRGDRDNEKLFF. CDR3 coding DNA: TGTGCCAGCAGGGGGGACAGGGATAATGAAAAACTGTTTTTT.

Of note for this clone: The sample holds other DNA sequences that translate to the same CDR3. The rearrangement links TRBV5-1 to TRBJ1-1; no firm D call. The CDR3 runs to 11 residues. Trimming removed 0 bases at V and 8 bases at J, with 5 bases between. Per germline, CDR1 SGHRS and CDR2 YFSETQ. DNA of the CDR3: TGCGCCAGCAGCTTGGGGCCCGAAGCTTTCTTT. Its translation: CASSLGPEAFF.

This clone is a singleton in its sample. The CDR3 coding sequence is TGTGCCAGCAGATCGGGACTAAGGGCGCAGTATTTT. It codes for CASRSGLRAQYF. V usage is TRBV28 and J usage is TRBJ2-3, with 7 nucleotides matching TRBD2. After removal of 6 bases from V and 10 bases from J, the junction contained 7 bases not matched to a gene. Germline values: CDR1 MDHEN, CDR2 SYDVKM. The CDR3 is 12 amino acids.